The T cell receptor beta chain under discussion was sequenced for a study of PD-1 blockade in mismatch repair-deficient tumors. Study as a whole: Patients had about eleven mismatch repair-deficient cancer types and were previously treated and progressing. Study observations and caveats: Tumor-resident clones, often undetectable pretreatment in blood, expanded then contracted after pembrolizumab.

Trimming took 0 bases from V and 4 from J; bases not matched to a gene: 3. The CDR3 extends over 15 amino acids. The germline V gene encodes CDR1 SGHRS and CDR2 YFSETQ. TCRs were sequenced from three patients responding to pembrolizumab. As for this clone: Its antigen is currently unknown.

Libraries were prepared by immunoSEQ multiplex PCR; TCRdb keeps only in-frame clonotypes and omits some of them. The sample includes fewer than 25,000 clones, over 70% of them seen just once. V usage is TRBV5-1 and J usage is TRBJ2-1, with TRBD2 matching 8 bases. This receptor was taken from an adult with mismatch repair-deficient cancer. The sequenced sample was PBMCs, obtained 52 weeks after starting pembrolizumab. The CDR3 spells CASSLDAGGYNEQFF. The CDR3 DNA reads TGCGCCAGCAGCTTGGATGCGGGAGGTTACAATGAGCAGTTCTTC.